Following are 19 T cell receptor beta chains from one sample sequenced in a study of T cell changes during pregnancy in multiple sclerosis. TCRdb's table, derived via immunoSEQ multiplex PCR, lists solely in-frame clones and lacks some. The repertoire holds approximately 60,000 clones, with around nine tenths as singletons. The sequencing sample was made of peripheral blood from another person, used as feeder cells. The receptor set was obtained from a human donor whose cells served as feeder cells for cultures in a pregnancy study.

The chain employs TRBV14 and TRBJ2-3; 7 bases match TRBD2. CDR1 is SGHDN and CDR2 is FVKESK in the germline V gene. The V gene end was trimmed by 5 bases and the J gene end by 5 bases; junction bases not matched to a gene: 10. The CDR3 runs to 15 residues. CDR3 nucleotide sequence: TGTGCCAGCAGCTCACCGGGATGGGGGGGAGATACGCAGTATTTT. It specifies CASSSPGWGGDTQYF.

V is TRBV4-2 and J is TRBJ1-3; a possible D gene is TRBD1 (5 bases). The ends were cut back, 1 base at V and 2 bases at J, with 15 bases in the middle. Germline assignment: CDR1 LGHNA and CDR2 YNFKEQ. This CDR3 has 17 amino acids. CDR3 sequence: CASSQGPRVDAGNTIYF. The CDR3 DNA reads TGTGCCAGCAGCCAAGGGCCCAGGGTCGATGCTGGAAACACCATATATTTT.

The chain carries TRBV2 and TRBJ2-7; D possibly matches TRBD1 or TRBD2 (5 bases each). This CDR3 has 14 residues. V lost 10 bases and J lost 2, with 18 bases in between. Germline V CDR1 and CDR2: SNHLY, FYNNEI. Here the CDR3 DNA reads TGTGCCATCCTAGCCGGGACCGCAGCCTACGAGCAGTACTTC. As protein: CAILAGTAAYEQYF.

The genes are TRBV27 and TRBJ2-2, with D tentatively TRBD1 or TRBD2 (6 bases each). CDR1 MNHEY and CDR2 SMNVEV come from the germline V gene (reference sequence). The CDR3 runs 16 residues. Trimming took 0 bases from V and 4 from J, leaving 12 bases between them. CDR3 protein: CASSLSGGAGTGELFF. Written as DNA, the CDR3 is TGTGCCAGCAGTTTATCCGGGGGCGCGGGCACCGGGGAGCTGTTTTTT.

The J gene is TRBJ2-1, the V gene TRBV9; D gene ambiguous. This CDR3 spans 15 amino acids. Germline CDR1 reads SGDLS; CDR2 reads YYNGEE. The germline V and J ends were trimmed by 2 bases and 0 bases, with 9 bases remaining between them. CDR3: CASSVLTTSYNEQFF. Here the CDR3 DNA reads TGTGCCAGCAGCGTTCTAACCACCTCCTACAATGAGCAGTTCTTC.

The chain uses TRBV18 and TRBJ1-4; tentative D call: TRBD1 (6 bases). CDR1 is KGHSH, CDR2 LQKENI, per germline. The CDR3 totals 16 residues. Trimming stripped 4 bases from V and 3 bases from J, with 15 bases between. CDR3 DNA sequence: TGTGCCAGCTCACACATACAGGGATCTCCTAATGAAAAACTGTTTTTT. Its translation: CASSHIQGSPNEKLFF.

The V call is TRBV28, the J call TRBJ1-2; 7 positions match TRBD1. The CDR3 is 14 amino acids. Trimming removed 2 bases from V and 2 bases from J; junction bases left unmatched: 2. CDR1 is MDHEN, CDR2 SYDVKM, per germline. CDR3 sequence reads: CASSLQGGNYGYTF. The CDR3 nucleotides are TGTGCCAGCAGTTTACAGGGGGGGAACTATGGCTACACCTTC.

There are a few counts of this clone. The CDR3 region is CASSLVGDAGGGNIQYF. The CDR3 nucleotides are TGTGCCAGCAGCTTAGTGGGGGACGCCGGTGGGGGAAACATTCAGTACTTC. The genes are TRBV11-2 and TRBJ2-4, with D perhaps matching TRBD1 or TRBD2 (5 bases each). V was shortened by 1 base and J by 6 bases, with 19 bases between the two germline ends. This CDR3 is built from 17 residues. CDR1 and CDR2 from the germline V gene are SGHAT and FQNNGV. The full variable domain, its missing parts supplied by reference TRBV11-2 and TRBJ2-4, is EAGVAQSPRYKIIEKRQSVAFWCNPISGHATLYWYQQILGQGPKLLIQFQNNGVVDDSQLPKDRFSAERLKGVDSTLKIQPAKLEDSAVYLCASSLVGDAGGGNIQYFGAGTRLSVL.

The chain combines TRBV11-2 with TRBJ1-3; D ambiguous. Trimming shortened V by 4 bases and J by 0 bases, and 7 bases separated the two germline ends. This CDR3 has 14 amino acids. The germline V gene has CDR1 SGHAT and CDR2 FQNNGV. The CDR3 spells CASSSITSGNTIYF. The CDR3 coding sequence is TGTGCCAGCAGCTCCATCACCTCTGGAAACACCATATATTTT.

The chain employs TRBV5-1 and TRBJ2-3; D is perhaps TRBD2 (6 bases). V lost 0 bases and J lost 4, with 12 bases in between. CDR3 length equals 15 residues. The germline V gene has CDR1 SGHRS and CDR2 YFSETQ. DNA of the CDR3: TGCGCCAGCAGCTTGGGTCTAGCGAATTCAGATACGCAGTATTTT. Its protein is CASSLGLANSDTQYF.

This clone was observed once. The CDR3 sequence: CASSVPGGGEWVYTF. The CDR3 nucleotides are TGTGCCAGCAGTGTCCCGGGGGGTGGAGAGTGGGTCTACACCTTC. This chain uses TRBV2 with TRBJ1-2, with a possible D match to TRBD1 (5 bases). CDR3 length equals 15 residues. The ends were cut back, 4 bases at V and 10 bases at J, with 22 bases in the middle. Per the germline V gene, CDR1 is SNHLY and CDR2 is FYNNEI.

The V gene is TRBV10-3, the J gene TRBJ2-1; D remains ambiguous. This CDR3 spans 12 amino acids. V lost 2 bases, J lost 9 bases, and 8 bases lay in between. Germline V gene data show CDR1 as ENHRY and CDR2 as SYGVKD. CDR3 region: CAISERYFEQFF. As DNA, the CDR3 is TGTGCCATCAGTGAGCGGTACTTTGAGCAGTTCTTC.

The chain combines TRBV5-1 with TRBJ2-6; 7 bases agree with TRBD1. The CDR3 has 16 residues. CDR1 and CDR2 from the germline V gene are SGHRS and YFSETQ. The V gene end was trimmed by 4 bases and the J gene end by 0 bases; junction bases not matched to a gene: 4. The CDR3 reads CASSTGQASGANVLTF. In DNA form, the CDR3 reads TGCGCCAGCAGCACTGGACAGGCCTCTGGGGCCAACGTCCTGACTTTC.

This sequence joins TRBV30 and TRBJ1-4; D remains ambiguous. The length of the CDR3 is 15 residues. Germline V gene lookup returns CDR1 GTSNPN and CDR2 SVGIG (reference sequence). V was clipped by 1 base and J by 0 bases, with 9 bases between them. CDR3 region: CAWSDTGATNEKLFF. CDR3 bases: TGTGCCTGGAGTGACACGGGTGCAACTAATGAAAAACTGTTTTTT.

Only one count was recorded for this clone. The J gene is TRBJ1-1, the V gene TRBV6-5; 8 nucleotides align to TRBD1. This CDR3 spans 15 amino acids. Germline V gives CDR1 MNHEY, CDR2 SVGAGI. V was clipped by 5 bases and J by 1 base; unmatched bases: 6. The CDR3 here is CASSPSGGKNTEAFF. As DNA, the CDR3 is TGTGCCAGCAGTCCCTCAGGGGGCAAGAACACTGAAGCTTTCTTT.

This rearrangement joins TRBV7-9 to TRBJ1-1, with a weak D call TRBD1 (5 bases). This CDR3 spans 14 amino acids. From germline, CDR1 is SEHNR and CDR2 FQNEAQ (reference sequence). The germline V and J ends were trimmed by 8 bases and 1 base, with 14 bases remaining between them. The CDR3 region is CASYQGPRNTEAFF. Here the CDR3 DNA reads TGTGCCAGCTACCAGGGACCAAGGAACACTGAAGCTTTCTTT.

The chain employs TRBV29-1 and TRBJ1-2; possible D gene TRBD1, 6 bases. Trimming removed 6 bases at V and 6 bases at J, with 11 bases between. The germline gives CDR1 SQVTM, CDR2 ANQGSEA. The CDR3 runs 11 residues. DNA for the CDR3: TGCAGCGTCGGGACACTTAATGGCTACACCTTC. Translation: CSVGTLNGYTF.

The chain has TRBV14 and TRBJ2-1; possibly TRBD1 for D (6 bases). Between the trimmed V and J ends, which lost 1 base and 11 bases, there was a span of 21 bases. Germline assignment: CDR1 SGHDN and CDR2 FVKESK. The CDR3 extends over 16 amino acids. The CDR3 protein is CASSQVWTEQPPKQFF. DNA for the CDR3: TGTGCCAGCAGCCAAGTTTGGACAGAGCAGCCCCCGAAGCAGTTCTTC.

This sequence joins TRBV28 and TRBJ1-4; a possible D gene is TRBD1 (5 bases). Germline CDR1 reads MDHEN; CDR2 reads SYDVKM. V was cut by 10 bases and J by 2 bases, with 11 bases left in between. The CDR3 runs 13 residues. The CDR3 region is CATRVTTNEKLFF. DNA of the CDR3: TGTGCCACCAGGGTGACTACTAATGAAAAACTGTTTTTT.